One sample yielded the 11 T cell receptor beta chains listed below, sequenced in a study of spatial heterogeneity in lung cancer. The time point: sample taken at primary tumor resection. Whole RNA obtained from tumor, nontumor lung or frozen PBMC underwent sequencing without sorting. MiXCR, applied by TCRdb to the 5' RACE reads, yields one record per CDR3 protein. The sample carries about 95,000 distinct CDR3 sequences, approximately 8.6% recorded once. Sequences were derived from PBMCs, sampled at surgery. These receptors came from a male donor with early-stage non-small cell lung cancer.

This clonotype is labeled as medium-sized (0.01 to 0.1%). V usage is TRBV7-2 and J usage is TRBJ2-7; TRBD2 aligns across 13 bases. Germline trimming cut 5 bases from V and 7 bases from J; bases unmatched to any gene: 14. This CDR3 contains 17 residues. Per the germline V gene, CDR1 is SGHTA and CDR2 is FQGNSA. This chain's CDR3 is CASSARGWTSGSGEQYF. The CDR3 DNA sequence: TGTGCCAGCAGCGCAAGAGGCTGGACTAGCGGGAGCGGGGAGCAGTACTTC.

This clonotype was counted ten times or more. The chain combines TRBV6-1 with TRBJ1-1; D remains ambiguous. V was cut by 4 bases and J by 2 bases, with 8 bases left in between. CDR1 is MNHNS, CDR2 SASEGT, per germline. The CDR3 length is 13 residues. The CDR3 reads CASSGTANTEAFF. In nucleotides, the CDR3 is TGTGCCAGCAGTGGGACGGCAAACACTGAAGCTTTCTTT.

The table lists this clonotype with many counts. In nucleotides, the CDR3 is TGTGCCAGCAGCGTGGGGGCAGGGTGGACTGAAGCTTTCTTT. Translating gives CASSVGAGWTEAFF. The chain employs TRBV9 and TRBJ1-1; TRBD1 is a possible D gene (6 bases). The V gene's germline CDR1 is SGDLS and CDR2 YYNGEE. V lost 2 bases, J lost 5 bases, and 13 bases lay in between. This CDR3 is built from 14 residues.

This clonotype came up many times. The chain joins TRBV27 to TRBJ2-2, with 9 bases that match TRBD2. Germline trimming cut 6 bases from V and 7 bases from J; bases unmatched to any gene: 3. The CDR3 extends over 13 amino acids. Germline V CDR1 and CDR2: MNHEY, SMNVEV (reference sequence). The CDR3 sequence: CASRLSGGGELFF. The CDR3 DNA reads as TGTGCCAGCAGGCTTAGCGGGGGCGGGGAGCTGTTTTTT.

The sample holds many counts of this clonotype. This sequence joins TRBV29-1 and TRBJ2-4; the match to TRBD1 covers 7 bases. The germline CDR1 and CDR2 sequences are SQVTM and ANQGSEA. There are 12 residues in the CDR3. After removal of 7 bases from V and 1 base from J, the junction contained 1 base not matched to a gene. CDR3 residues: CSAGQAKNIQYF. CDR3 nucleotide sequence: TGCAGCGCGGGACAGGCCAAAAACATTCAGTACTTC. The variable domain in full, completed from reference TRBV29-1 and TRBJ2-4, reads SAVISQKPSRDICQRGTSLTIQCQVDSQVTMMFWYRQQPGQSLTLIATANQGSEATYESGFVIDKFPISRPNLTFSTLTVSNMSPEDSSIYLCSAGQAKNIQYFGAGTRLSVL.

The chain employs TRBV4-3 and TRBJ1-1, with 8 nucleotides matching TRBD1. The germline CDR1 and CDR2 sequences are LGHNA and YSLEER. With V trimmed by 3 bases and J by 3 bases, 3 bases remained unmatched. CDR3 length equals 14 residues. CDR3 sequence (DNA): TGCGCCAGCAGCCAGGACAGGGAATACACTGAAGCTTTCTTT. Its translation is CASSQDREYTEAFF.

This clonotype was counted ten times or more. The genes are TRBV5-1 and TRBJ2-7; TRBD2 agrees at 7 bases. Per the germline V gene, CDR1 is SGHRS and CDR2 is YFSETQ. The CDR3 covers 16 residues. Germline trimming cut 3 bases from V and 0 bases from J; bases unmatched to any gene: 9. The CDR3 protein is CASSWASGYTSYEQYF. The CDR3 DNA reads TGCGCCAGCAGCTGGGCTAGCGGCTATACCTCCTACGAGCAGTACTTC.

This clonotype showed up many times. CDR3 region: CASSPLSSYNEQFF. Here the CDR3 DNA reads TGTGCCAGCAGTCCTTTGAGCTCCTACAATGAGCAGTTCTTC. The chain employs TRBV6-2 or TRBV6-3 and TRBJ2-1; no firm D call. V was clipped by 5 bases and J by 0 bases, with 8 bases between them. Germline assignment: CDR1 MNHEY and CDR2 SVGEGT. The CDR3 sequence is 14 residues long.

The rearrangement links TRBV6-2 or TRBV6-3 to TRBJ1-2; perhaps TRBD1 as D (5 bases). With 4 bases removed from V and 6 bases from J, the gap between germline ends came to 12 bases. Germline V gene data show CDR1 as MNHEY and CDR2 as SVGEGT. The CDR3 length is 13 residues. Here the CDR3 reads CASSSRDGNGYTF. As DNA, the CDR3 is TGTGCCAGCAGTTCCAGGGACGGGAATGGCTACACCTTC.

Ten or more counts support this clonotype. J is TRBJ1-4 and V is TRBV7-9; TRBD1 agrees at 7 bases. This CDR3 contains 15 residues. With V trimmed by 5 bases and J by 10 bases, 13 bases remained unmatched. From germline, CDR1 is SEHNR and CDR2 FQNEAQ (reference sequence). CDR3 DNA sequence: TGTGCCAGCAGCGATACAGGGGAGGCGTATGGAAAACTGTTTTTT. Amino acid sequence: CASSDTGEAYGKLFF.

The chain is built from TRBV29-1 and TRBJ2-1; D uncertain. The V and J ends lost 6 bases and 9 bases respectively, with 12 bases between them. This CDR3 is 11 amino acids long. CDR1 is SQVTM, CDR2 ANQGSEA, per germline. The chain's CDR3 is CSVARVGEQFF. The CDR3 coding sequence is TGCAGCGTAGCAAGAGTCGGTGAGCAGTTCTTC.